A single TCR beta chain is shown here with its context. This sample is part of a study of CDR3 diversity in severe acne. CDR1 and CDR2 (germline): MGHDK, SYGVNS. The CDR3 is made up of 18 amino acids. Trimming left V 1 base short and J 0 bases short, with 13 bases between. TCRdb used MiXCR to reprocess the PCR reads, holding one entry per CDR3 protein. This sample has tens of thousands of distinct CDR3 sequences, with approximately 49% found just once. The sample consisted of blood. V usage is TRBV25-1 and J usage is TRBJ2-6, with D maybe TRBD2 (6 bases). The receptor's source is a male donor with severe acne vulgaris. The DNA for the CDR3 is TGTGCCAGCAGTGAATGGGGAGGCGGCCTCTCTGGGGCCAACGTCCTGACTTTC. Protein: CASSEWGGGLSGANVLTF.